Each of the 13 T cell receptor beta chains below was sequenced from the same sample in a study of T-cell reconstitution after alpha-beta-depleted transplantation in children (dated by TCRdb to between 2015 and 2016). Library generation was performed with PCR. Instrument used: Illumina HiSeq 2500. To normalize quantification of the TCRbeta repertoire, the TCR libraries were built with molecular barcoding that relied on unique molecular identifiers. In TCRdb, the public reads were trimmed at Q25 with fastp and aligned with MiXCR, with productive beta chains retained. Rows with one shared CDR3 protein collapse into an entry with the most common genes and DNA. The sample table holds about 340,000 distinct CDR3 sequences, of which 10% were seen once. Around 2.5% of the sample is held by the ten biggest clonotypes. Sample: PBMCs from the stem cell graft donor, taken from the stem cell graft. The receptor source for this set is a human donor who donated a stem cell graft to a child with acute lymphoblastic leukemia.

This clonotype has a count of ten or more. The J gene is TRBJ2-7, the V gene TRBV9, with 8 bases that match TRBD1. Germline values: CDR1 SGDLS, CDR2 YYNGEE. The V segment lost 3 bases and the J segment 4 bases; nucleotides outside the gene matches: 9. This CDR3 has 15 amino acids. CDR3: CASSDGDRPGYEQYF. In DNA, the CDR3 is TGTGCCAGCAGCGACGGGGACAGGCCTGGGTACGAGCAGTACTTC. The full variable domain, rest sourced from reference TRBV9 and TRBJ2-7, is DSGVTQTPKHLITATGQRVTLRCSPRSGDLSVYWYQQSLDQGLQFLIQYYNGEERAKGNILERFSAQQFPDLHSELNLSSLELGDSALYFCASSDGDRPGYEQYFGPGTRLTVT.

The chain links TRBV5-1 to TRBJ1-3; tentatively, D is TRBD1 (6 bases). The ends were cut back, 0 bases at V and 4 bases at J, with 14 bases in the middle. Germline loops: CDR1 SGHRS, CDR2 YFSETQ. This CDR3 region has 16 residues. Written as DNA, the CDR3 is TGCGCCAGCAGCTTGGAGTCACAGGGAGTCGGAAACACCATATATTTT. Its protein product is CASSLESQGVGNTIYF.

This clonotype was observed a few times. In DNA form, the CDR3 reads TGTGCCATCAGTCATTCGGCGGGGGCCAACGTCCTGACTTTC. This translates into CAISHSAGANVLTF. The chain recombines TRBV10-3 with TRBJ2-6; no clear D gene. The CDR3 extends over 14 amino acids. V was cut by 5 bases and J by 4 bases, with 9 bases left in between. CDR1 and CDR2 (germline): ENHRY, SYGVKD.

This clonotype was detected a few times. V usage is TRBV7-6 and J usage is TRBJ1-2; D may be TRBD1 (6 bases). This CDR3 comprises 15 residues. Germline CDR1 and CDR2: SGHVS and FNYEAQ. Trimming cost V 1 base and J 0 bases, with 9 bases left between them. CDR3 coding DNA: TGTGCCAGCAGCTTAGTCCAGGGGCCTAACTATGGCTACACCTTC. Translating gives CASSLVQGPNYGYTF.

This clonotype was observed a few times. The chain combines TRBV7-2 with TRBJ1-1, with 10 bases lining up with TRBD1. CDR3 length: 15 amino acids. CDR1 is SGHTA, CDR2 FQGNSA, per germline. V shed 5 bases, J shed 4 bases, and the junction held 7 bases outside the gene matches. In nucleotides, the CDR3 is TGTGCCAGCAGCCCCCGGGACAGGGGATCCACTGAAGCTTTCTTT. Translated, it gives CASSPRDRGSTEAFF.

In its sample, this clonotype was seen many times. The V gene is TRBV28, the J gene TRBJ1-2; TRBD1 is a possible D gene (5 bases). Germline V CDR1 and CDR2: MDHEN, SYDVKM. CDR3 length: 15 residues. Deletions cut 2 bases from V and 6 bases from J, with 16 bases between. The CDR3 region has the DNA TGTGCCAGCAGTTTACCAGGACACGCGGAGGATGGCTACACCTTC. This translates into CASSLPGHAEDGYTF.

The chain uses TRBV15 and TRBJ1-1; possible D gene TRBD1, 5 bases. The CDR3 spans 14 residues. From germline, CDR1 is LNHNV and CDR2 YYDKDF (reference sequence). V was pared by 2 bases and J by 1 base, with 8 bases between. The CDR3 nucleotides are TGTGCCACCAGCAGATCCAGGGCGAACACTGAAGCTTTCTTT. Amino acid sequence: CATSRSRANTEAFF.

The chain is built from TRBV7-2 and TRBJ1-6; D gene unclear. V gave up 3 bases and J gave up 9 bases, with 6 bases separating them. The germline V gene has CDR1 SGHTA and CDR2 FQGNSA. The CDR3 loop spans 12 amino acids. This chain's CDR3 is CASSFMGSPLHF. The CDR3, as DNA: TGTGCCAGCAGCTTCATGGGTTCACCCCTCCACTTT.

Only a few counts were recorded for this clonotype. The chain uses TRBV5-1 and TRBJ2-2; D gene uncertain. CDR3 length: 15 residues. From germline, CDR1 is SGHRS and CDR2 YFSETQ. V shed 7 bases and J shed 0 bases, with 13 bases lying between them. The DNA of the CDR3 is TGCGCCAGCTCTTCCCAGGAAGCGAACACCGGGGAGCTGTTTTTT. This gives the protein CASSSQEANTGELFF.

This clonotype turned up a few times. This rearrangement joins TRBV18 to TRBJ2-5, with D possibly called TRBD1 or TRBD2 (5 bases each). V was clipped by 5 bases and J by 2 bases, with 12 bases between them. Germline V CDR1 and CDR2: KGHSH, LQKENI. The CDR3 sequence is 14 residues long. The CDR3 DNA follows: TGTGCCAGCTCATCCTTGAGGGGTCAAGAGACCCAGTACTTC. Protein product: CASSSLRGQETQYF. The entire variable domain, with the rest obtained from reference TRBV18 and TRBJ2-5, is as follows: NAGVMQNPRHLVRRRGQEARLRCSPMKGHSHVYWYRQLPEEGLKFMVYLQKENIIDESGMPKERFSAEFPKEGPSILRIQQVVRGDSAAYFCASSSLRGQETQYFGPGTRLLVL.

This clonotype has a handful of counts. The DNA of the CDR3 is TGTGCCAGCATCTCCCGGACTTTGTACGAGCAGTACTTC. Translation: CASISRTLYEQYF. The chain combines TRBV6-1 with TRBJ2-7; TRBD2 might be the D (5 bases). This CDR3 spans 13 amino acids. CDR1 is MNHNS and CDR2 is SASEGT in the germline V gene. Deletions cut 7 bases from V and 4 bases from J, with 14 bases between.

This clonotype was seen many times. V gene TRBV5-1 combines with J gene TRBJ2-7; 11 positions match TRBD1. CDR1 is SGHRS, CDR2 YFSETQ, per germline. This CDR3 has 15 amino acids. The trim removed 2 bases at V and 5 bases at J, leaving 6 bases unmatched. Here the CDR3 reads CASSFVGQGVDEQYF. CDR3 DNA sequence: TGCGCCAGCAGCTTCGTGGGACAGGGGGTGGACGAGCAGTACTTC.

This clonotype was recorded a few times. CDR3 sequence: CASSSRDIKNTGELFF. The CDR3 coding sequence is TGCGCCAGCAGCAGCCGGGACATAAAGAACACCGGGGAGCTGTTTTTT. The V gene is TRBV5-1, the J gene TRBJ2-2, with D possibly TRBD1 on 6 matching bases. The V gene's germline CDR1 is SGHRS and CDR2 YFSETQ. This CDR3 contains 16 residues. The V end was cut by 4 bases, the J end by 1 base, with 14 bases between.